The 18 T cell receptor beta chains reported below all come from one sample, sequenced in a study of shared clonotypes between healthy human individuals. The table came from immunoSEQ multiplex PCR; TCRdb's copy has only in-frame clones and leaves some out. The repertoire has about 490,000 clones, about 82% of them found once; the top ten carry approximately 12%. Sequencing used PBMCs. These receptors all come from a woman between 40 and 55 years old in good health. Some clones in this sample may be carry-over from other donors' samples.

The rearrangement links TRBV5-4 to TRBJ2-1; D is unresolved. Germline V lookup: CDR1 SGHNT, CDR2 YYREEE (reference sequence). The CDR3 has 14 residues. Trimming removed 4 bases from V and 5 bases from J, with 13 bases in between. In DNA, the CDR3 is TGTGCCAGCAGCAAGTCCTGGCGGAACAATGAGCAGTTCTTC. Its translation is CASSKSWRNNEQFF.

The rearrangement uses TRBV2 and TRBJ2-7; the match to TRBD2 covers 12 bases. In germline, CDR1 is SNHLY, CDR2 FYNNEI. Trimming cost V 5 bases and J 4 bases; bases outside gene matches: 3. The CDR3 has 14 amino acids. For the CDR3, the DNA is TGTGCCAGCAGTTCACTAGCGGGAGGATACGAGCAGTACTTC. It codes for CASSSLAGGYEQYF.

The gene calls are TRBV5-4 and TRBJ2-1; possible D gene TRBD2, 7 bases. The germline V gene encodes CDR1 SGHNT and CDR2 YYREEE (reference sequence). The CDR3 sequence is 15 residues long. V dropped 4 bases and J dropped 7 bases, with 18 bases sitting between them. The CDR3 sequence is CASSLGGGSGNEQFF. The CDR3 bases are TGTGCCAGCAGCCTGGGGGGCGGGAGTGGTAATGAGCAGTTCTTC.

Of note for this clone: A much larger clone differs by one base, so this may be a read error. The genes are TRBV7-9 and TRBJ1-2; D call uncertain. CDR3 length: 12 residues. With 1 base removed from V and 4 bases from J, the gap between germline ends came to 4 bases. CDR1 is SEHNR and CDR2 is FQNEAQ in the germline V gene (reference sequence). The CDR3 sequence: CASSLDSYGYTF. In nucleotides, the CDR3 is TGTGCCAGCAGCTTAGACAGCTATGGCTACACCTTC. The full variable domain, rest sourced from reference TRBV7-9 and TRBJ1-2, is DTGVSQNPRHKITKRGQNVTFRCDPISEHNRLYWYRQTLGQGPEFLTYFQNEAQLEKSRLLSDRFSAERPKGSFSTLEIQRTEQGDSAMYLCASSLDSYGYTFGSGTRLTVV.

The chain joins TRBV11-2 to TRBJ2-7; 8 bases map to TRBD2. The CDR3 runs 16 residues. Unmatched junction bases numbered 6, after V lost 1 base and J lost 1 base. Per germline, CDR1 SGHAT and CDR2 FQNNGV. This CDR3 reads CASSLGLAGVSYEQYF. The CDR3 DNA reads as TGTGCCAGCAGCTTAGGGCTAGCGGGCGTGTCCTACGAGCAGTACTTC.

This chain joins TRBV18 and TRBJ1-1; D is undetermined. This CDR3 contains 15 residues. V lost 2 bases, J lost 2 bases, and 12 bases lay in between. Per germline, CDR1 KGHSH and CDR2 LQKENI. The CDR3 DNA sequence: TGTGCCAGCTCACCATATGGAGGAAGAAACACTGAAGCTTTCTTT. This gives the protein CASSPYGGRNTEAFF.

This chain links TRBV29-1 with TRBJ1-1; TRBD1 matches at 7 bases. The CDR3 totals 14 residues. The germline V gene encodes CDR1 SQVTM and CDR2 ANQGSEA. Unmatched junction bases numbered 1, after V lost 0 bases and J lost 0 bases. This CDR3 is CSVEETGLNTEAFF. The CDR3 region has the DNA TGCAGCGTTGAAGAGACAGGGCTGAACACTGAAGCTTTCTTT.

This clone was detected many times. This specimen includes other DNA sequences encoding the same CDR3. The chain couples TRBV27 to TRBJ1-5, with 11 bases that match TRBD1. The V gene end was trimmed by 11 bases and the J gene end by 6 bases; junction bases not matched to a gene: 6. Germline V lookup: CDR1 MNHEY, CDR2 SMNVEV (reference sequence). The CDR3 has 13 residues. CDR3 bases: TGTGCCTGCGCCGGGACAGGGGGTCAGCCCCAGCATTTT. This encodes CACAGTGGQPQHF.

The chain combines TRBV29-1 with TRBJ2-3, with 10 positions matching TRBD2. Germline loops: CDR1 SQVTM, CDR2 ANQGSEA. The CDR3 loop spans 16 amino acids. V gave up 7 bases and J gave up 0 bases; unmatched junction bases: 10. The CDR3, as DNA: TGCAGCGCAAGGACTAGCGGAGTCCTTAGCACAGATACGCAGTATTTT. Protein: CSARTSGVLSTDTQYF.

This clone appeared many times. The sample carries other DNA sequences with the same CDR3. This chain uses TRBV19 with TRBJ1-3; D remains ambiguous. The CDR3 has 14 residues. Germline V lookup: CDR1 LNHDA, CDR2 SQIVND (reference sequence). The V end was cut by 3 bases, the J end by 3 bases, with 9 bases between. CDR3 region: CASSIQGIGNTIYF. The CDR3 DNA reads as TGTGCCAGTAGTATTCAAGGGATTGGAAACACCATATATTTT.

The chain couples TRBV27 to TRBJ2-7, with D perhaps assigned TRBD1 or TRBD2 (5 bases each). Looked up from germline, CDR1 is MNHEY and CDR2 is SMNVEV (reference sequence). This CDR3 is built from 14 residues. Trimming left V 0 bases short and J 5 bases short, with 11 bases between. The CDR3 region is CASSLSGPTNEQYF. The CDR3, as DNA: TGTGCCAGCAGTTTATCGGGACCTACGAACGAGCAGTACTTC.

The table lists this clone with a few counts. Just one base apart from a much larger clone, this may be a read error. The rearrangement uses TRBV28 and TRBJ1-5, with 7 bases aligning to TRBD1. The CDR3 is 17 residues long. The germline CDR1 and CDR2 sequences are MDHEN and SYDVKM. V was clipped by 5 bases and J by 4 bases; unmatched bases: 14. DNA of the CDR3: TGTGCCAGCAGTCCCCAGGGGGAAGATGCACCAAATCAGCCCCAGCATTTT. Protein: CASSPQGEDAPNQPQHF.

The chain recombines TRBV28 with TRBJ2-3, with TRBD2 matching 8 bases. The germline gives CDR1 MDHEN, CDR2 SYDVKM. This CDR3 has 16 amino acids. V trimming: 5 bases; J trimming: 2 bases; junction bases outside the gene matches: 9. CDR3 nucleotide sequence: TGTGCCAGCAGTCGGGGGGTAGCGGGGTACACAGATACGCAGTATTTT. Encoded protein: CASSRGVAGYTDTQYF.

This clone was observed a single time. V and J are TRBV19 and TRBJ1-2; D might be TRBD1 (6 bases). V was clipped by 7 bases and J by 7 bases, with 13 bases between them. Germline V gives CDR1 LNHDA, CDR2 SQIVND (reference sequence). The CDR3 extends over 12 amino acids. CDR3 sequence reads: CASNSGDGGYTF. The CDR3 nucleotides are TGTGCCAGTAACTCAGGGGACGGTGGCTACACCTTC.

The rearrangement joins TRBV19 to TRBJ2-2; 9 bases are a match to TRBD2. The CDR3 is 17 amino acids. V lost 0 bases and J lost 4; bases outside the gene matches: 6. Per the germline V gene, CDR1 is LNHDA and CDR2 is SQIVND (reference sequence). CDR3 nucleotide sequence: TGTGCCAGTAGTATAGATTCCGCTAGCGGGACCACCGGGGAGCTGTTTTTT. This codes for CASSIDSASGTTGELFF.

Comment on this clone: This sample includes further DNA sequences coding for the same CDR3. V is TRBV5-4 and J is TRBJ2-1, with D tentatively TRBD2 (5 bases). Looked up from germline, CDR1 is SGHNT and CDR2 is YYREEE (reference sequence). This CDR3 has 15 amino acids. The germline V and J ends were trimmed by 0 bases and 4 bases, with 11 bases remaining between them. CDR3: CASSLATGSYNEQFF. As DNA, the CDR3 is TGTGCCAGCAGCTTGGCTACGGGGAGTTACAATGAGCAGTTCTTC.

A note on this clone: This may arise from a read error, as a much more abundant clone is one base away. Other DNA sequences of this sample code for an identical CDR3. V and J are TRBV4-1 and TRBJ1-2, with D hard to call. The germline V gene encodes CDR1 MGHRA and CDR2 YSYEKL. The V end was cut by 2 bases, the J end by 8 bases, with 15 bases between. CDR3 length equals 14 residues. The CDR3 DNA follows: TGCGCCAGCAGCCAACAGAAGGAAGGCTACGGCTACACCTTC. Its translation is CASSQQKEGYGYTF.

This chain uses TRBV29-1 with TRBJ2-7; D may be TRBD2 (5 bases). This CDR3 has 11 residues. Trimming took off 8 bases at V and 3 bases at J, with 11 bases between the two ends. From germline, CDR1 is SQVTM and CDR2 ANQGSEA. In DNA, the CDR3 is TGCAGCAACGGAGGTGGCTACGAGCAGTACTTC. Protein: CSNGGGYEQYF.